Following are 19 T cell receptor beta chains from one sample sequenced in a study of shared clonotypes between healthy human individuals. The assay was immunoSEQ multiplex PCR, and TCRdb's table has in-frame clones only and misses some. The sample records approximately 2.5 million clones, roughly nine tenths being singletons. Source material: naive CD4+ T cells sorted from blood. The sample's subset: CD45RA+ positively selected. The receptors were gathered from a man aged 18 to 35 in good health.

This chain links TRBV6-5 with TRBJ2-7; 7 bases line up with TRBD2. Germline-derived CDR1 and CDR2 are MNHEY and SVGAGI. The CDR3 has 15 amino acids. Trimming at V came to 2 bases and at J to 6 bases, leaving 10 bases not matched to a gene. The CDR3 DNA sequence: TGTGCCAGCAGTTACACCGGGAGGAAGCTATTCGAGCAGTACTTC. It specifies CASSYTGRKLFEQYF.

The rearrangement joins TRBV5-1 to TRBJ2-2; no definite D call. Germline V gives CDR1 SGHRS, CDR2 YFSETQ. V lost 4 bases and J 4 bases, leaving 11 bases between the germline ends. This CDR3 is 14 amino acids long. The CDR3 reads CASSEADTTGELFF. For the CDR3, the DNA is TGCGCCAGCAGCGAGGCAGATACCACCGGGGAGCTGTTTTTT.

The gene calls are TRBV5-1 and TRBJ2-3; a possible D gene is TRBD1 (6 bases). CDR3 length: 19 amino acids. V dropped 0 bases and J dropped 6 bases, with 26 bases sitting between them. Germline CDR1 and CDR2: SGHRS and YFSETQ. The CDR3 is CASSLAVSIGQRRSDTQYF. The CDR3 DNA follows: TGCGCCAGCAGCTTGGCCGTAAGTATAGGACAGAGACGTTCCGATACGCAGTATTTT.

The chain carries TRBV7-9 and TRBJ2-5; perhaps D is TRBD1 or TRBD2 (5 bases each). In germline, CDR1 is SEHNR, CDR2 FQNEAQ (reference sequence). The CDR3 extends over 15 amino acids. Trimming stripped 5 bases from V and 2 bases from J, with 15 bases between. CDR3 sequence (DNA): TGTGCCAGCAGCCGGGACGGCGTTCGACAAGAGACCCAGTACTTC. It translates to CASSRDGVRQETQYF.

Note on this clone: The sample holds other DNA sequences that translate to the same CDR3. The chain has TRBV30 and TRBJ1-6; D may be TRBD1 (6 bases). Per the germline V gene, CDR1 is GTSNPN and CDR2 is SVGIG (reference sequence). The germline V and J ends were trimmed by 2 bases and 6 bases, with 8 bases remaining between them. This CDR3 has 13 amino acids. The CDR3 DNA is TGTGCCTGGAGTTTGGACAGTAATTCACCCCTCCACTTT. Translation gives CAWSLDSNSPLHF. Full variable domain (remainder filled in from reference TRBV30 and TRBJ1-6): SQTIHQWPATLVQPVGSPLSLECTVEGTSNPNLYWYRQAAGRGLQLLFYSVGIGQISSEVPQNLSASRPQDRQFILSSKKLLLSDSGFYLCAWSLDSNSPLHFGNGTRLTVT.

The rearrangement uses TRBV19 and TRBJ2-1, with 7 nucleotides matching TRBD2. CDR3 length: 12 residues. Germline CDR1 reads LNHDA; CDR2 reads SQIVND (reference sequence). Losses at the gene ends were 3 bases for V and 14 bases for J; bases not matched to a gene: 7. This CDR3 is CASSIKGGSEFF. In DNA, the CDR3 is TGTGCCAGTAGTATTAAGGGAGGGTCGGAGTTCTTC.

This chain joins TRBV4-1 and TRBJ2-2; D gene unclear. Germline V CDR1 and CDR2: MGHRA, YSYEKL. CDR3 size: 13 residues. V gave up 0 bases and J gave up 7 bases, with 6 bases separating them. CDR3 in amino acids: CASSQDPFGELFF. DNA of the CDR3: TGCGCCAGCAGCCAAGATCCGTTCGGGGAGCTGTTTTTT.

The CDR3 sequence is CAWSGQGTAQETQYF. In nucleotides, the CDR3 is TGTGCCTGGAGTGGCCAAGGGACGGCGCAAGAGACCCAGTACTTC. The V and J genes are TRBV30 and TRBJ2-5, with D possibly being TRBD1 or TRBD2 (5 bases each). Trimming removed 1 base at V and 2 bases at J, with 14 bases between. Germline V gene lookup returns CDR1 GTSNPN and CDR2 SVGIG (reference sequence). CDR3 length: 15 amino acids.

Details on this clone: Other DNA sequences within the sample encode an identical CDR3. The chain couples TRBV20-1 to TRBJ2-7; D not resolved. Per germline, CDR1 DFQATT and CDR2 SNEGSKA (reference sequence). CDR3 length equals 11 residues. The ends were cut back, 6 bases at V and 3 bases at J, with 9 bases in the middle. The CDR3 sequence: CSAREGYEQYF. CDR3 bases: TGCAGTGCCCGAGAAGGCTACGAGCAGTACTTC.

Turning to this clone: Distinct nucleotide sequences in the sample also encode this CDR3. The chain uses TRBV5-1 and TRBJ2-7; D call uncertain. Germline values: CDR1 SGHRS, CDR2 YFSETQ. V was trimmed by 0 bases and J by 3 bases, leaving 10 bases between them. There are 14 residues in the CDR3. The CDR3 is CASSLGTGRYEQYF. In nucleotides, the CDR3 is TGCGCCAGCAGCTTGGGCACGGGTCGCTACGAGCAGTACTTC.

The rearrangement links TRBV7-3 to TRBJ2-5, with TRBD1 identical over 7 bases. CDR3 size: 13 residues. Trimming removed 4 bases from V and 5 bases from J; junction bases left unmatched: 4. Looked up from germline, CDR1 is SGHTA and CDR2 is FQGTGA. The CDR3 sequence is CASSSSRGETQYF. The CDR3 nucleotides read TGTGCCAGCAGCTCTTCCAGGGGGGAGACCCAGTACTTC. Supplemented by reference TRBV7-3 and TRBJ2-5, the full variable domain reads GAGVSQTPSNKVTEKGKYVELRCDPISGHTALYWYRQSLGQGPEFLIYFQGTGAADDSGLPNDRFFAVRPEGSVSTLKIQRTERGDSAVYLCASSSSRGETQYFGPGTRLLVL.

To note about this clone: The same CDR3 is also encoded by other DNA sequences in this sample. J is TRBJ1-1 and V is TRBV6-5; no clear D. V was pared by 1 base and J by 5 bases, with 8 bases between. Germline assignment: CDR1 MNHEY and CDR2 SVGAGI. The CDR3 length is 13 residues. The chain's CDR3 is CASSYFGGTEAFF. CDR3 sequence (DNA): TGTGCCAGCAGTTACTTCGGAGGGACTGAAGCTTTCTTT.

This rearrangement joins TRBV10-3 to TRBJ2-1, with D perhaps TRBD2 (6 bases). Trimming shortened V by 1 base and J by 10 bases, and 14 bases separated the two germline ends. The CDR3 runs to 14 residues. Germline values: CDR1 ENHRY, CDR2 SYGVKD. The CDR3: CAISEWGEIREQFF. The CDR3 DNA follows: TGTGCCATCAGTGAGTGGGGGGAAATAAGGGAGCAGTTCTTC.

The chain recombines TRBV5-1 with TRBJ1-1, with D possibly being TRBD1 (6 bases). Looked up from germline, CDR1 is SGHRS and CDR2 is YFSETQ. V lost 1 base and J lost 6, with 16 bases in between. The CDR3 spans 15 residues. CDR3 DNA: TGCGCCAGCAGCTTGAGAACGGCCGGGGGCTCTGAAGCTTTCTTT. Translated: CASSLRTAGGSEAFF.

The chain carries TRBV7-3 and TRBJ2-2, with D possibly being TRBD1 (6 bases). From germline, CDR1 is SGHTA and CDR2 FQGTGA. The CDR3 is 15 amino acids. The germline V and J ends were trimmed by 5 bases and 1 base, with 11 bases remaining between them. The CDR3 spells CASSQDSRNTGELFF. The CDR3, as DNA: TGTGCCAGCAGCCAGGACAGTAGGAACACCGGGGAGCTGTTTTTT.

Worth noting for this clone: The sample has other DNA sequences that encode this CDR3 too. V gene TRBV25-1 combines with J gene TRBJ2-3, with D possibly matching TRBD2 (6 bases). Germline lookup yields CDR1 MGHDK and CDR2 SYGVNS. V was pared by 3 bases and J by 3 bases, with 10 bases between. The CDR3 length is 14 residues. Here the CDR3 reads CASSDPGSTDTQYF. CDR3 nucleotide sequence: TGTGCCAGCAGTGACCCCGGGAGTACAGATACGCAGTATTTT.

The chain recombines TRBV5-1 with TRBJ2-6; D not resolved. The V gene lost 5 bases and the J gene lost 4 bases, with 7 bases spanning the gap. The CDR3 loop spans 13 amino acids. The germline gives CDR1 SGHRS, CDR2 YFSETQ. CDR3 nucleotides: TGCGCCAGCAGGGCGGACGGGGCCAACGTCCTGACTTTC. Residues: CASRADGANVLTF.

The chain links TRBV11-2 to TRBJ1-5; D is uncertain. There are 13 residues in the CDR3. V was clipped by 2 bases and J by 0 bases, with 2 bases between them. Germline V gene lookup returns CDR1 SGHAT and CDR2 FQNNGV. The CDR3 sequence is CASSLHSNQPQHF. The CDR3, as DNA: TGTGCCAGCAGCTTACATAGCAATCAGCCCCAGCATTTT.

The V gene is TRBV7-9, the J gene TRBJ2-3; TRBD2 aligns across 14 bases. The junction had 8 bases not matched to a gene; V was cut back by 5 bases and J by 1 base. Germline V lookup: CDR1 SEHNR, CDR2 FQNEAQ (reference sequence). The CDR3 sequence is 18 residues long. The CDR3 DNA follows: TGTGCCAGCAGCCAGACTAGCGGGGGGGCGACGGGCACAGATACGCAGTATTTT. It translates to CASSQTSGGATGTDTQYF. Based on the CDR3 plus reference TRBV7-9 and TRBJ2-3, the full variable domain is DTGVSQNPRHKITKRGQNVTFRCDPISEHNRLYWYRQTLGQGPEFLTYFQNEAQLEKSRLLSDRFSAERPKGSFSTLEIQRTEQGDSAMYLCASSQTSGGATGTDTQYFGPGTRLTVL.